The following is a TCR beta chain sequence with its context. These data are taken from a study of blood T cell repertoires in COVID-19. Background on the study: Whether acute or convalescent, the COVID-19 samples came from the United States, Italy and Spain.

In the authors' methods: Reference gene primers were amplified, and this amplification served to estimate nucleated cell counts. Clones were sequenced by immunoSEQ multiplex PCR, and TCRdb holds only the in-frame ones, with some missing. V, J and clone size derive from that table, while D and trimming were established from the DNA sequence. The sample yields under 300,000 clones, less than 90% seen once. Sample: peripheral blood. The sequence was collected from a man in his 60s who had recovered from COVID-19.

The CDR3 loop is CASSGVRTAQETQYF. For the CDR3, the DNA is TGTGCCAGCAGTGGGGTCCGGACAGCCCAAGAGACCCAGTACTTC. The rearrangement uses TRBV2 and TRBJ2-5, with a tentative D call TRBD1 (6 bases). CDR3 length: 15 residues. Germline V lookup: CDR1 SNHLY, CDR2 FYNNEI. Trimming shortened V by 4 bases and J by 1 base, and 13 bases separated the two germline ends. The whole variable domain, remainder taken from reference TRBV2 and TRBJ2-5, is EPEVTQTPSHQVTQMGQEVILRCVPISNHLYFYWYRQILGQKVEFLVSFYNNEISEKSEIFDDQFSVERPDGSNFTLKIRSTKLEDSAMYFCASSGVRTAQETQYFGPGTRLLVL.